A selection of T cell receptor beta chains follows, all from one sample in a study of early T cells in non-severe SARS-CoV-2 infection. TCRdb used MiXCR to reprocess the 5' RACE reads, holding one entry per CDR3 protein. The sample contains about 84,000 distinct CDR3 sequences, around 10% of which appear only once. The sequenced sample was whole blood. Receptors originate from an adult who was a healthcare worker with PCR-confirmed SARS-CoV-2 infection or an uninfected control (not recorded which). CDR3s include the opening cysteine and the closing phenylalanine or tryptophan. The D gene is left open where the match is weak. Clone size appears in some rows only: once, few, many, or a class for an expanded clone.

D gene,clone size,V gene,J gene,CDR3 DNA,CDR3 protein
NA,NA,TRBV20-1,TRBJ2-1,TGCAGTGCTAGTGGGGGCAATGAGCAGTTCTTC,CSASGGNEQFF
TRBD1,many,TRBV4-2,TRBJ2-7,TGTGCCAGCAGCCAACCCCACAGGGGGGCCGCCTACGAGCAGTACTTC,CASSQPHRGAAYEQYF
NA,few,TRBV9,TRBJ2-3,TGTGCCAGCAGTCGGGGGAGCACAGATACGCAGTATTTT,CASSRGSTDTQYF
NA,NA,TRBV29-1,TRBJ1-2,TGCAGCGACTCAGGACAGTCGGGGAACTATGGCTACACCTTC,CSDSGQSGNYGYTF
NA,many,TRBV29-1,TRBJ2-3,TGCAGCGTTGAAGTCGCAGATACGCAGTATTTT,CSVEVADTQYF
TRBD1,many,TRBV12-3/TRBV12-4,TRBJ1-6,TGTGCCAGCAGTACTCGACAGGGGGGTAATTCACCCCTCCACTTT,CASSTRQGGNSPLHF
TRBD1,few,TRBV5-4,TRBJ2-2,TGTGCCAGCAGCCTCGACAGGGGGCGCACCGGGGAGCTGTTTTTT,CASSLDRGRTGELFF
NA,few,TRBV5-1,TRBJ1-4,TGCGCCAGCAGCTTGTCAGGGAATGAAAAACTGTTTTTT,CASSLSGNEKLFF
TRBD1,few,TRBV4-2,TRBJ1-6,TGTGCCAGCAGCCAAGCAAACAGGGGGTCCTATAATTCACCCCTCCACTTT,CASSQANRGSYNSPLHF
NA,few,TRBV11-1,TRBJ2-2,TGTGCCAGCAGCATGAGGACCGGGGAGCTGTTTTTT,CASSMRTGELFF
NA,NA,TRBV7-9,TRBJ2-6,TGTGCCAGCAGCCCTCCTGGGGCCAACGTCCTGACTTTC,CASSPPGANVLTF
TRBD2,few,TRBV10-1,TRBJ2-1,TGCGCCAGCAGTCCAATTGGACTAGCGGGAGGGCCCCCTGGTGAGCAGTTCTTC,CASSPIGLAGGPPGEQFF
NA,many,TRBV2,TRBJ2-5,TGTGCCAGCAAGAAGGGGCTGAGGGAGACCCAGTACTTC,CASKKGLRETQYF
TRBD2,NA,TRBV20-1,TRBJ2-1,TGCAGTGCTAGCGGGCCTTGGACTAGCATCGATGAGCAGTTCTTC,CSASGPWTSIDEQFF
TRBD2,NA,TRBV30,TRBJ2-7,TGTGCCTGGAGTGGCTCTAGCGGGAGAGGTGAGCAGTACTTC,CAWSGSSGRGEQYF
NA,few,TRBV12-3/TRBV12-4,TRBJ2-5,TGTGCCAGCAAGAACAGCATACCCCAAGAGACCCAGTACTTC,CASKNSIPQETQYF
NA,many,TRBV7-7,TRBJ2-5,TGTGCTAGCAGCTTAGACGGTCGGGGGTTGGAGACCCAGTACTTC,CASSLDGRGLETQYF
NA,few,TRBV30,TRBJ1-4,TGTGCCTGGAGTGTACAGGGAAATAATGAAAAACTGTTTTTT,CAWSVQGNNEKLFF
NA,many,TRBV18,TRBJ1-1,TGTGCCAGCTCACCGGGTAGCGACACTGAAGCTTTCTTT,CASSPGSDTEAFF
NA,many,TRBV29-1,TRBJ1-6,TGCAGCGTTAGGGGGGAAGGTGGTTCACCCCTCCACTTT,CSVRGEGGSPLHF
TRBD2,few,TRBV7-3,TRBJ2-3,TGTGCCAGCAGCTTGGAGTGGCGGGAGCTCACAGATACGCAGTATTTT,CASSLEWRELTDTQYF
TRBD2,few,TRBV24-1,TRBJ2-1,TGTGCCACCAGTGAGACTAGCGGGAGGGGCTACAATGAGCAGTTCTTC,CATSETSGRGYNEQFF
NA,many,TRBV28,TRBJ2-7,TGTGCCAGCAGTCCTGGGCGCGTGTTGGGCGAGCAGTACTTC,CASSPGRVLGEQYF
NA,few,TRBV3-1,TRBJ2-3,TGTGCCAGCAGCCCTACGGTAGGGGCCGGCGCAGATACGCAGTATTTT,CASSPTVGAGADTQYF
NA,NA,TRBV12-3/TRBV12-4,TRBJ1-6,TGTGCCAGCAGTTTAAAGTATAATTCACCCCTCCACTTT,CASSLKYNSPLHF
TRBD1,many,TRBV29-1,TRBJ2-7,TGCAGCGTCGGGACAGGGGTCGAGCAGTACTTC,CSVGTGVEQYF
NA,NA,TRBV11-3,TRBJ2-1,TGTGCCAGCAGCCACCATAGCGGAGACTACAATGAGCAGTTCTTC,CASSHHSGDYNEQFF
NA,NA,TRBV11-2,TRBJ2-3,TGTGCCTGCAGCCGGTTGGATACGCAGTATTTT,CACSRLDTQYF
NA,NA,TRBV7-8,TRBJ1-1,TGTGCCAGCAGCTTAGCCGGTGCGGCCGTGAGAGCTTTCTTT,CASSLAGAAVRAFF
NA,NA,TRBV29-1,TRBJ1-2,TGCAGCGTTGTTGTCGCAGGGAACTATGGCTACACCTTC,CSVVVAGNYGYTF
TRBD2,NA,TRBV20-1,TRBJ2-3,TGCAGTGCTGAAAGGGGAGGGACAGATACGCAGTATTTT,CSAERGGTDTQYF
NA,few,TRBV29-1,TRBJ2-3,TGCAGCGTTGTGACCCCCTGGGATACGCAGTATTTT,CSVVTPWDTQYF
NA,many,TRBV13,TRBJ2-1,TGTGCCAGCAGCTTAACTAGTTCTGGACTATTCTACAATGAGCAGTTCTTC,CASSLTSSGLFYNEQFF
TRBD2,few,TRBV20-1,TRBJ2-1,TGCAGTGCTCCCGGACTAGCTTCAAATGAGCAGTTCTTC,CSAPGLASNEQFF
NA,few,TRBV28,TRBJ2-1,TGTGCCAGCAGCCGGGGACACGCGGCGAGGGGTGAGCAGTTCTTC,CASSRGHAARGEQFF
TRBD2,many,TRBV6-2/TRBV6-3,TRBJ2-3,TGTGCCAGCAGTTACCCTACGACATGGGACTACACAGATACGCAGTATTTT,CASSYPTTWDYTDTQYF
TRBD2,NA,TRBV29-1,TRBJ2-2,TGCAGCGTTAGTGGCGGGAGGGCCAGCGGGACCGGGGAGCTGTTTTTT,CSVSGGRASGTGELFF
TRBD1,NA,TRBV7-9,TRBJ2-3,TGTGCCAGCAGCTTACAACAGGGGGCACAAGATACGCAGTATTTT,CASSLQQGAQDTQYF
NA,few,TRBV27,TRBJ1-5,TGTGCCAGCAGTTTAACGCGACAAGTCAATCAGCCCCAGCATTTT,CASSLTRQVNQPQHF
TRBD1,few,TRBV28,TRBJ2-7,TGTGCCAGCAAAGGGACAGGGGCGATTCCTTCCGAGCAGTACTTC,CASKGTGAIPSEQYF
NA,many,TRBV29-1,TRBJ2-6,TGCAGCGTTGGAGCGCAGGCTGGGGCCAACGTCCTGACTTTC,CSVGAQAGANVLTF
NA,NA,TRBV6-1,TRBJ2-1,TGTGCCAGCAGTGCGACCGTACCCTCCTACAATGAGCAGTTCTTC,CASSATVPSYNEQFF
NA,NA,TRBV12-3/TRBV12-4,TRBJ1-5,TGTGCCAGCAGTCCGCTAACAGGGCCCAATCAGCCCCAGCATTTT,CASSPLTGPNQPQHF
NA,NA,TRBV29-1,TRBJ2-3,TGCAGCGTTGCCGGGGCCACAGATACGCAGTATTTT,CSVAGATDTQYF
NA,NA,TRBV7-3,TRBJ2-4,TGTGCCAGCAGCAAAATCTCTAGCGCAGATAAAAACATTCAGTACTTC,CASSKISSADKNIQYF
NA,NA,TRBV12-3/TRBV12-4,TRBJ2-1,TGTGCCAGCAGGCTCAAATCCGATGAGCAGTTCTTC,CASRLKSDEQFF
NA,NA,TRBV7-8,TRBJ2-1,TGTGCCAGCAGGTATAGGGATGAGCAGTTCTTC,CASRYRDEQFF
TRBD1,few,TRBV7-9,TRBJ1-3,TGTGCCAGCAGACTACAGGGGGAAAACACCATATATTTT,CASRLQGENTIYF
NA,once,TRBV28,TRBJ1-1,TGTGCCAGCAGACCAGCCCATCGACGGGGGGAAGCTTTCTTT,CASRPAHRRGEAFF
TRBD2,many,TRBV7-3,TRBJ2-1,TGTGCCAGCAGCCCTGGCGGTAGCGGGAAGAATGAGCAGTTCTTC,CASSPGGSGKNEQFF
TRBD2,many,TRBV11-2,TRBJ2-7,TGTGCCAGCAGCATAAGGACTAGCGCCCAGGACAGCGAGCAGTACTTC,CASSIRTSAQDSEQYF
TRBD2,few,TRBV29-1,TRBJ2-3,TGCAGCGTTGAAGGCGGGCGGGGGGCGGATACGCAGTATTTT,CSVEGGRGADTQYF
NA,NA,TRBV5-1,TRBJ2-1,TGCGCCAGCAGCTTGTCGTACAATGAGCAGTTCTTC,CASSLSYNEQFF
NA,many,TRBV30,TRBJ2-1,TGTGCCTGGAGTGAGCACAATGAGCAGTTCTTC,CAWSEHNEQFF
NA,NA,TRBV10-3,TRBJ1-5,TGTGCCATCAATCCCCAGCCGGATCAGCCCCAGCATTTT,CAINPQPDQPQHF
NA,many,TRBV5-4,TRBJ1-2,TGTGCCAGCAGCTTGGAGGGAACGGACTATGGCTACACCTTC,CASSLEGTDYGYTF